Each of the 8 T cell receptor beta chains below was sequenced from the same sample in a study of post-analysis software for immune sequencing data. General study findings and limits: The five TRBV segments detected at higher frequency in patients than in controls included TRBV5-6, TRBV5-1 and TRBV20-1.

No antigen has been assigned to these receptors. TCR beta cDNA libraries had unique molecular identifiers. In TCRdb, the PCR reads were re-called with MiXCR into one record per CDR3 protein. The sample carries 600,000 to 700,000 distinct CDR3 sequences, approximately 59% recorded once. The material sequenced was blood. The receptor set was obtained from a girl aged 2-10 years with multiple sclerosis.

The chain carries TRBV7-9 and TRBJ2-1; 8 bases line up with TRBD1. The CDR3 sequence is 15 residues long. Unmatched junction bases numbered 5, after V lost 3 bases and J lost 4 bases. Germline CDR1 reads SEHNR; CDR2 reads FQNEAQ (reference sequence). CDR3 sequence reads: CASSFGQGKYNEQFF. CDR3 nucleotide sequence: TGTGCCAGCAGCTTCGGACAGGGAAAATACAATGAGCAGTTCTTC.

The chain links TRBV5-6 to TRBJ1-2; D gene ambiguous. Trimming took off 7 bases at V and 3 bases at J, with 16 bases between the two ends. CDR3 size: 14 residues. Per the germline V gene, CDR1 is SGHDT and CDR2 is YYEEEE. CDR3 in DNA: TGTGCCAGCTCCCGGAGTAGCGTGGACTATGGCTACACCTTC. Translating gives CASSRSSVDYGYTF.

This clonotype has at least ten counts. The chain is built from TRBV10-3 and TRBJ2-1; TRBD2 matches 15 bases. CDR1 and CDR2 (germline): ENHRY, SYGVKD. Germline trimming cut 6 bases from V and 8 bases from J; bases unmatched to any gene: 8. The CDR3 runs to 16 residues. CDR3: CAISPGLAGGHDEQFF. The CDR3, as DNA: TGTGCCATCAGCCCCGGACTAGCGGGGGGGCACGATGAGCAGTTCTTC.

This chain connects TRBV3-1 to TRBJ2-1; 10 nucleotides line up with TRBD2. The CDR3 sequence is 14 residues long. The J segment lost 8 bases and the V segment lost 5 bases, leaving 6 bases of the junction unmatched. CDR1 is LGHDT, CDR2 YNNKEL, per germline (reference sequence). The CDR3 coding sequence is TGTGCCAGCAGCGGACTCAGCGGGGGGGATGAGCAGTTCTTC. It yields the protein CASSGLSGGDEQFF.

The gene calls are TRBV6-5 and TRBJ1-1, with D possibly being TRBD1 (5 bases). Trimming left V 1 base short and J 5 bases short, with 17 bases between. The CDR3 is made up of 16 amino acids. CDR1 is MNHEY, CDR2 SVGAGI, per germline. The CDR3 protein is CASSYFWGSERTEAFF. The CDR3 DNA sequence: TGTGCCAGCAGTTACTTTTGGGGGTCCGAAAGGACTGAAGCTTTCTTT.

The chain is built from TRBV20-1 and TRBJ2-4; TRBD2 matches at 9 bases. The J call may not be correct, given that the DNA end is closer to TRBJ2-5. Germline CDR1 and CDR2: DFQATT and SNEGSKA (reference sequence). The CDR3 is 13 amino acids. CDR3 region: CSAVRGGGETQYF. The CDR3, as DNA: TGCAGTGCTGTGCGGGGGGGAGGGGAGACCCAGTACTTC.

The rearrangement joins TRBV6-5 to TRBJ2-7, with 7 positions matching TRBD2. The germline CDR1 and CDR2 sequences are MNHEY and SVGAGI. This CDR3 contains 14 residues. Germline trimming cut 6 bases from V and 3 bases from J; bases unmatched to any gene: 8. The CDR3 here is CASRPTGRFYEQYF. Here the CDR3 DNA reads TGTGCCAGCAGACCCACCGGGAGGTTCTACGAGCAGTACTTC.

This chain uses TRBV12-3 or TRBV12-4 with TRBJ2-1; D call uncertain. CDR3 size: 11 residues. V was pared by 6 bases and J by 9 bases, with 9 bases between. This CDR3 reads CASSRIIEQFF. As DNA, the CDR3 is TGTGCCAGCAGCCGGATCATTGAGCAGTTCTTC.